These T cell receptor beta chains were read from a single sample in a study of shared clonotypes between healthy human individuals. The repertoire was sequenced with immunoSEQ multiplex PCR; TCRdb's copy has only in-frame clones and lacks some. The sample records approximately 2.4 million clones, approximately 94% being singletons. Sequenced sample: naive CD4+ T cells sorted from blood. Receptor source: a man between 18 and 35 years old in good health. CDR3s include the opening cysteine and the closing phenylalanine or tryptophan. A D gene is named only where the DNA matches it firmly. The listing skips clone size in some rows; elsewhere it reads once, few, many or a size class.

>-|-|TRBV6-5|TRBJ2-1
CASSYSEYNEQFF
TGTGCCAGCAGTTACTCCGAGTACAATGAGCAGTTCTTC
>-|-|TRBV19|TRBJ1-3
CASSVGTSGNTIYF
TGTGCCAGTAGTGTCGGGACAAGCGGAAACACCATATATTTT
>-|-|TRBV2|TRBJ2-2
CASKGGGRTGELFF
TGTGCCAGCAAGGGGGGAGGGCGCACCGGGGAGCTGTTTTTT
>-|-|TRBV2|TRBJ2-5
CASSLASDQETQYF
TGTGCCAGCAGCCTAGCCAGCGATCAAGAGACCCAGTACTTC
>-|TRBD1|TRBV5-4|TRBJ2-7
CASRREQGAYEQYF
TGTGCCAGCAGAAGGGAGCAGGGGGCCTACGAGCAGTACTTC
>-|-|TRBV6-5|TRBJ2-7
CASSYSAGIGSYEQYF
TGTGCCAGCAGTTACAGTGCAGGGATTGGCTCCTACGAGCAGTACTTC
>-|-|TRBV2|TRBJ2-7
CATRPLSYEQYF
TGTGCCACGCGACCTCTTTCCTACGAGCAGTACTTC
>-|TRBD2|TRBV7-2|TRBJ2-2
CASSSFLAGGAKNTGELFF
TGTGCCAGCAGCTCGTTTCTAGCGGGAGGCGCCAAGAACACCGGGGAGCTGTTTTTT
>-|-|TRBV10-3|TRBJ2-7
CACRQASSYEQYF
TGTGCCTGTAGACAGGCTAGCTCCTACGAGCAGTACTTC
>-|TRBD1|TRBV5-4|TRBJ2-7
CASSPTGAGANEQYF
TGTGCCAGCAGCCCCACAGGGGCAGGAGCGAACGAGCAGTACTTC
>-|-|TRBV27|TRBJ2-1
CASSPGSSYNEQFF
TGTGCCAGCTCCCCGGGAAGCTCCTACAATGAGCAGTTCTTC
>-|TRBD1|TRBV18|TRBJ2-2
CASSPPGQGARTGELFF
TGTGCCAGCTCACCACCGGGACAGGGGGCGCGCACCGGGGAGCTGTTTTTT
>-|TRBD1|TRBV28|TRBJ1-5
CASSSRPTGDQPQHF
TGTGCCAGCAGCTCCCGGCCTACAGGGGATCAGCCCCAGCATTTT
>-|-|TRBV5-1|TRBJ2-5
CASSLSQGPGETQYF
TGCGCCAGCAGCTTGAGCCAGGGCCCTGGGGAGACCCAGTACTTC
>-|-|TRBV7-9|TRBJ2-7
CASSRAEAGRAEQYF
TGTGCCAGCAGCCGTGCGGAGGCAGGGCGCGCCGAGCAGTACTTC
>-|-|TRBV6-5|TRBJ2-7
CASSVQGGGSYEQYF
TGTGCCAGCAGTGTCCAGGGAGGAGGGTCCTACGAGCAGTACTTC
>-|-|TRBV6-1|TRBJ1-5
CASSGRVGTIGNQPQHF
TGTGCCAGCAGTGGACGAGTGGGGACTATAGGCAATCAGCCCCAGCATTTT
>-|-|TRBV7-2|TRBJ2-5
CASSLAGRKGFQETQYF
TGTGCCAGCAGCTTAGCCGGCCGGAAGGGCTTCCAAGAGACCCAGTACTTC
>-|TRBD1|TRBV28|TRBJ1-5
CASSSTGFGQPQHF
TGTGCCAGCAGTTCGACAGGGTTCGGGCAGCCCCAGCATTTT
>-|-|TRBV9|TRBJ1-5
CASSVDQGQPQHF
TGTGCCAGCAGCGTGGACCAGGGTCAGCCCCAGCATTTT
>-|TRBD2|TRBV28|TRBJ2-1
CASSWTSGVSYNEQFF
TGTGCCAGCAGTTGGACTAGCGGGGTCTCCTACAATGAGCAGTTCTTC
>-|TRBD2|TRBV10-2|TRBJ2-1
CASSELAGSHNEQFF
TGCGCCAGCAGTGAACTAGCGGGGTCCCACAATGAGCAGTTCTTC
>once|-|TRBV7-8|TRBJ2-3
CASSLTRDTQYF
TGTGCCAGCAGCTTAACAAGGGATACGCAGTATTTT
>-|TRBD1|TRBV7-2|TRBJ1-4
CASSIGQGSEKLFF
TGTGCCAGCAGCATAGGACAGGGGAGCGAAAAACTGTTTTTT
>-|-|TRBV10-3|TRBJ2-7
CAISDGDYEQYF
TGTGCCATCAGTGATGGGGACTACGAGCAGTACTTC
>-|-|TRBV7-2|TRBJ1-5
CASSSLLGQPQHF
TGTGCCAGCAGCTCCCTTTTGGGTCAGCCCCAGCATTTT
>-|TRBD2|TRBV7-2|TRBJ2-5
CASSFRVAGGNKETQYF
TGTGCCAGCAGCTTTCGAGTAGCGGGAGGAAATAAAGAGACCCAGTACTTC
>-|-|TRBV6-1|TRBJ1-2
CASSSFGGDNYGYTF
TGTGCCAGCAGTTCTTTTGGTGGGGACAACTATGGCTACACCTTC
>-|-|TRBV6-1|TRBJ1-6
CASSDLRSFDSPLHF
TGTGCCAGCAGTGACCTGAGGTCATTTGATTCACCCCTCCACTTT
>-|TRBD1|TRBV7-7|TRBJ2-5
CASSSTGGVETQYF
TGTGCTAGCAGCTCGACAGGGGGCGTGGAGACCCAGTACTTC
>-|-|TRBV6-5|TRBJ2-1
CASSLSSYNEQFF
TGTGCCAGCAGCCTTAGCTCCTACAATGAGCAGTTCTTC